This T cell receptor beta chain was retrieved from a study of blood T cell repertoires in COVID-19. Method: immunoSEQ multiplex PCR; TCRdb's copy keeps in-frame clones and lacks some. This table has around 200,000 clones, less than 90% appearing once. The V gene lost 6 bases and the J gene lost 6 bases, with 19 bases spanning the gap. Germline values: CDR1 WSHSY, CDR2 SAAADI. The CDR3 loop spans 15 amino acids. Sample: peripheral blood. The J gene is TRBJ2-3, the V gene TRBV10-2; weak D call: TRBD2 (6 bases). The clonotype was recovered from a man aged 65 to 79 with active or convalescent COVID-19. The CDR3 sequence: CASRAGTSLQDTQYF. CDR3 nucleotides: TGCGCCAGCAGGGCGGGGACGTCATTACAGGATACGCAGTATTTT.